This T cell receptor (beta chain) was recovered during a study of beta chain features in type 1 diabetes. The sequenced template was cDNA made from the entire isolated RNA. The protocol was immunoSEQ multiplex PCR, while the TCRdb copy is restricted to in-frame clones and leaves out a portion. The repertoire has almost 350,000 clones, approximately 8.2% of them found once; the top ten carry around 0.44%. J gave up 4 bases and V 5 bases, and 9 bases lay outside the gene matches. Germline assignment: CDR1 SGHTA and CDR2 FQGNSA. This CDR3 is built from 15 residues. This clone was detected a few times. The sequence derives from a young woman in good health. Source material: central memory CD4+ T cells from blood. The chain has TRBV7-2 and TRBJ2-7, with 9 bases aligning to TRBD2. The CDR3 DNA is TGTGCCAGCAGCCCGAAGACTAGCGGAATATACGAGCAGTACTTC. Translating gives CASSPKTSGIYEQYF.